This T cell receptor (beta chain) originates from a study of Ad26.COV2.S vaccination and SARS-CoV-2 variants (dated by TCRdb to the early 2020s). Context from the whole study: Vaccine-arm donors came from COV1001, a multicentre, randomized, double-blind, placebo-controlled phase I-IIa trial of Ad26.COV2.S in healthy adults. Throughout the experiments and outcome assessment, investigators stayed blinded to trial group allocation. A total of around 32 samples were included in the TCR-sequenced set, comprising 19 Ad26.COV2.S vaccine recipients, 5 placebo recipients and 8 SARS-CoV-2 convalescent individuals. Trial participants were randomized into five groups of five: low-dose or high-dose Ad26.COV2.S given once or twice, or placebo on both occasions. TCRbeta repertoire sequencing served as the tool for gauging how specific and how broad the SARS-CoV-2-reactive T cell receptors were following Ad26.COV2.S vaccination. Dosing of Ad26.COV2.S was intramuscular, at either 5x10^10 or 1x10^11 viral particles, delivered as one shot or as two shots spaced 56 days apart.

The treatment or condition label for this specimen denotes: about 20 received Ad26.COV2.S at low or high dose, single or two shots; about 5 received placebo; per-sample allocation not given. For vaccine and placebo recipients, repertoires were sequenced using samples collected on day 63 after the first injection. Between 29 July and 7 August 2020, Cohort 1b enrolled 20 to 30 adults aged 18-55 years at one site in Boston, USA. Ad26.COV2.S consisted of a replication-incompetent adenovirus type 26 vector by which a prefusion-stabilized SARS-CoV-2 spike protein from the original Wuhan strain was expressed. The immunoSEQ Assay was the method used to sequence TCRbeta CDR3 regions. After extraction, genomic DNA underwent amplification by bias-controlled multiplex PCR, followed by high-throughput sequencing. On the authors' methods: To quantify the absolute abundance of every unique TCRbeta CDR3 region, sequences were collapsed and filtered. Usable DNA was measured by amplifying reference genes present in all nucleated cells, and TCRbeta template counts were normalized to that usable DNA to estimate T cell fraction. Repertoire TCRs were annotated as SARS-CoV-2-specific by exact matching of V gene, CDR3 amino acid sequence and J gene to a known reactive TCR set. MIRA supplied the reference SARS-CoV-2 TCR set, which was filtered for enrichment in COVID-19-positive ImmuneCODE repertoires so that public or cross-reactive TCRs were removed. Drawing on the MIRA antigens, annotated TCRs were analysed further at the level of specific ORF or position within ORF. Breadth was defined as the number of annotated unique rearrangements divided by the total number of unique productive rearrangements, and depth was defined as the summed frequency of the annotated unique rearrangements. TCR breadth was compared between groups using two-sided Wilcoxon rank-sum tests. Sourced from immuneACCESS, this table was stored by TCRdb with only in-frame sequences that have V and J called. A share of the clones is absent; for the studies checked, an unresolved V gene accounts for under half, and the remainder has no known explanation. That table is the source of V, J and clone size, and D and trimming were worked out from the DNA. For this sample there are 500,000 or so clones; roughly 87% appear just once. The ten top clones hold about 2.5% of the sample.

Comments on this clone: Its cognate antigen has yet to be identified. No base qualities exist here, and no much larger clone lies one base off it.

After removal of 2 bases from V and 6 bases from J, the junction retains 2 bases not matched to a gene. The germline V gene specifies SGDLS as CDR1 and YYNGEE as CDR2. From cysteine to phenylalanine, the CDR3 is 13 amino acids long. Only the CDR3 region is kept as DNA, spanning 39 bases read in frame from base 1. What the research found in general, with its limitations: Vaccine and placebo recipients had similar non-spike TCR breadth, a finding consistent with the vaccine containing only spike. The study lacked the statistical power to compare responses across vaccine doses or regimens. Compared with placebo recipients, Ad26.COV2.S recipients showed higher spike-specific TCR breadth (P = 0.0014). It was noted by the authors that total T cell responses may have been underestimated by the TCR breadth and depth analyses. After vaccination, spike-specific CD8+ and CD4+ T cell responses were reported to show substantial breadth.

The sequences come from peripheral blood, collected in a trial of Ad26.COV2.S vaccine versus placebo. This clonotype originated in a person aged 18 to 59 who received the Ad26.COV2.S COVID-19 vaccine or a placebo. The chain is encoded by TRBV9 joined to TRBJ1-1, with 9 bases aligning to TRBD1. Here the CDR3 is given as CASSVTGGSEAFF. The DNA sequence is TGTGCCAGCAGCGTCACAGGGGGCTCTGAAGCTTTCTTT.